Sequencing of this T cell receptor (beta chain) was carried out in a study of blood T cell repertoires in COVID-19. Across the study: Samples taken during acute and convalescent COVID-19 were collected in the United States, Italy and Spain. From T cells, B-cell-depleted T cells, or PBMCs came the material, which was cDNA or gDNA.

Original data processing: Scientists estimated how many nucleated cells there were by amplifying reference gene primers. Method: immunoSEQ multiplex PCR; TCRdb's copy keeps in-frame clones and lacks some. V and J calls and clone size follow that table, whereas D and trimming were derived from the DNA. The profile shows about 140,000 clones, 84% of them singletons. Germline lookup yields CDR1 LGHDT and CDR2 YNNKEL (reference sequence). V lost 4 bases and J lost 5, with 12 bases in between. CDR3 length: 13 amino acids. There are a few counts of this clone. The sequence derives from a man aged 60 to 69 with active or convalescent COVID-19. The sequenced sample was peripheral blood. V and J are TRBV3-1 (or the pseudogene TRBV3-2) and TRBJ2-7, with D possibly being TRBD1 (6 bases). The CDR3 reads CASSPSTGHEQYF. CDR3 bases: TGTGCCAGCAGCCCCTCGACAGGCCACGAGCAGTACTTC.